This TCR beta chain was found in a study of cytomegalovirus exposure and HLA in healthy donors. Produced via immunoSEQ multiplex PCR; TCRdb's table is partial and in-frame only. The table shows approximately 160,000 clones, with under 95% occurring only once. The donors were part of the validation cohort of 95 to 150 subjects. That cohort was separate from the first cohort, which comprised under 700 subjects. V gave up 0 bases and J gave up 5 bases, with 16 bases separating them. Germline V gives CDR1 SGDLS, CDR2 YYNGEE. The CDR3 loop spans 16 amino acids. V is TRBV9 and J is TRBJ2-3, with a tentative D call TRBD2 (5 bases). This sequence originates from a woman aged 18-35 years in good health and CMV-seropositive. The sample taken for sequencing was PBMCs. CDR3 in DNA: TGTGCCAGCAGCGTAGGAGGGTTAAGCAGGTTAGATACGCAGTATTTT. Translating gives CASSVGGLSRLDTQYF. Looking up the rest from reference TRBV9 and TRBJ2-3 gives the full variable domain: DSGVTQTPKHLITATGQRVTLRCSPRSGDLSVYWYQQSLDQGLQFLIQYYNGEERAKGNILERFSAQQFPDLHSELNLSSLELGDSALYFCASSVGGLSRLDTQYFGPGTRLTVL.